Detailed here is one T cell receptor beta chain. The PCR ran on 60 Vbeta and 13 Jbeta primers. Repertoires were generated with immunoSEQ multiplex PCR, while TCRdb's copy carries only in-frame clones and drops some. The repertoire consists of 150,000 to 180,000 clones, with under 80% occurring once and the leading ten covering about 2%. This entry comes from a study of cytomegalovirus exposure and HLA in healthy donors. This CDR3 has 11 residues. Trimming cost V 6 bases and J 7 bases, with 10 bases left between them. Germline V gives CDR1 MDHEN, CDR2 SYDVKM. The source material was PBMCs. The origin of this receptor is a man younger than 45 in good health and CMV-seronegative. This chain connects TRBV28 to TRBJ2-7; tentative D call: TRBD2 (5 bases). The CDR3 is CASSSPGEQYF. The CDR3 DNA reads TGTGCCAGCAGCTCCCCGGGGGAGCAGTACTTC.